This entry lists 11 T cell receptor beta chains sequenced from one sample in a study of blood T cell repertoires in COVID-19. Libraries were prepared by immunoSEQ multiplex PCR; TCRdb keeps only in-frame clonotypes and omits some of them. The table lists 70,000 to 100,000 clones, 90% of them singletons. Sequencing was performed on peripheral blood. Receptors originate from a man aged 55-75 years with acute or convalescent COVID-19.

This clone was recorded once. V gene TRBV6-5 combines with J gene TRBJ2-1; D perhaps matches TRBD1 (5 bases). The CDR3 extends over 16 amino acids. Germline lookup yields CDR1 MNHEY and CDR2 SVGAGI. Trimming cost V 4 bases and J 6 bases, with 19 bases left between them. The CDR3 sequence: CASSLFPGLGANEQFF. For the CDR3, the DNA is TGTGCCAGCAGTTTATTCCCGGGTTTAGGGGCCAATGAGCAGTTCTTC.

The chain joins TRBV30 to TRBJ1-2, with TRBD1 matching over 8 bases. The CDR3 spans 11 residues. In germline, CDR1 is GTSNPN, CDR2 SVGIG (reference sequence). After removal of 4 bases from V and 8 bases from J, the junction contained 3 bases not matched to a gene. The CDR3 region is CAWKTGEGYTF. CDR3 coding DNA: TGTGCCTGGAAGACAGGGGAGGGCTACACCTTC.

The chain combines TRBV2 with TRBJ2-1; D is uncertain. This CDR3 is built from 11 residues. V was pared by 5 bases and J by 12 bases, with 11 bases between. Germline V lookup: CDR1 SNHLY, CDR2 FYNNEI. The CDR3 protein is CASSSMVRQFF. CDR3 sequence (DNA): TGTGCCAGCAGTAGTATGGTGAGGCAGTTCTTC. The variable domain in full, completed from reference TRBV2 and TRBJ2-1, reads EPEVTQTPSHQVTQMGQEVILRCVPISNHLYFYWYRQILGQKVEFLVSFYNNEISEKSEIFDDQFSVERPDGSNFTLKIRSTKLEDSAMYFCASSSMVRQFFGPGTRLTVL.

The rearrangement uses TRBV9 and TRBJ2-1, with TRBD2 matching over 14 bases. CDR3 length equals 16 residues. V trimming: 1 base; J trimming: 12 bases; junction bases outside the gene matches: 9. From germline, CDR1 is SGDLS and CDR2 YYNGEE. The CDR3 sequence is CASSVTGTSGRDGQFF. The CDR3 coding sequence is TGTGCCAGCAGCGTAACCGGGACTAGCGGGAGAGACGGGCAGTTCTTC.

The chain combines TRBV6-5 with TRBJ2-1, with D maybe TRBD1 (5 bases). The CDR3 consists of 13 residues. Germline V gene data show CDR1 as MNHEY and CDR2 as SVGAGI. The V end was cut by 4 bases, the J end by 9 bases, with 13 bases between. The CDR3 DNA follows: TGTGCCAGCAGTTTCCAGGGTACCGGTGAGCAGTTCTTC. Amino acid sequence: CASSFQGTGEQFF.

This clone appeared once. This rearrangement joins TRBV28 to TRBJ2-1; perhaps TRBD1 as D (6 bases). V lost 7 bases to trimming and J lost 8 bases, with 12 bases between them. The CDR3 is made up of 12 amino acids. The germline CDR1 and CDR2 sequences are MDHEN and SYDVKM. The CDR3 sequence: CASTYRADEQFF. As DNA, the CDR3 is TGTGCCAGCACCTACAGGGCCGATGAGCAGTTCTTC.

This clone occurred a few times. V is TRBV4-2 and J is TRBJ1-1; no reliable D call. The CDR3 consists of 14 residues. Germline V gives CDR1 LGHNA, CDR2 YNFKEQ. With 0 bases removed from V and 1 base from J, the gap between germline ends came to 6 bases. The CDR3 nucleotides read TGTGCCAGCAGCCAAGACTCCAGGAACACTGAAGCTTTCTTT. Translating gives CASSQDSRNTEAFF.

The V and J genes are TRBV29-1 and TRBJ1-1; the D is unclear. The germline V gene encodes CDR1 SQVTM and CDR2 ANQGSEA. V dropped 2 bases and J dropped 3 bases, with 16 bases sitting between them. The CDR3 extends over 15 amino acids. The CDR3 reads CSVETPRRRYTEAFF. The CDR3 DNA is TGCAGCGTTGAAACCCCCCGACGGAGATACACTGAAGCTTTCTTT.

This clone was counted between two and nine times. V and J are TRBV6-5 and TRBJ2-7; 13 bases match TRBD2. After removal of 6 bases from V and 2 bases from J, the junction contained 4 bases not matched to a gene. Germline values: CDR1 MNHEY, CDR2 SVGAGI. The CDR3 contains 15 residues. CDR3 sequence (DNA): TGTGCCAGCAGCAAAGGGACTAGCGGGACCTACGAGCAGTACTTC. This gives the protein CASSKGTSGTYEQYF.

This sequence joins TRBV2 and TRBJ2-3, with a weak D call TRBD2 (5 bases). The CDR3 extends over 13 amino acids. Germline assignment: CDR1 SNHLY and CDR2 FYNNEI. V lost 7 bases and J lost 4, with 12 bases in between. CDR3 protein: CASTRTRADTQYF. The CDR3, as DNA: TGTGCCAGCACCCGAACGCGGGCAGATACGCAGTATTTT.

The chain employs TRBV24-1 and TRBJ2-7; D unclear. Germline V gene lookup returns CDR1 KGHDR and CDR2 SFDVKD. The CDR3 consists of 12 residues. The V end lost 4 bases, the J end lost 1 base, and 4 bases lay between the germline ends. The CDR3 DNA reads TGTGCCACCAGTGACCCTTCCTACGAGCAGTACTTC. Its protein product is CATSDPSYEQYF.